One and the same sample provided the 23 T cell receptor beta chains below, sequenced in a study of T cells in lung cancer brain metastases. Libraries were prepared by immunoSEQ multiplex PCR; TCRdb keeps only in-frame clonotypes and omits some of them. The repertoire holds 3,500 to 4,500 clones, with around nine tenths as singletons. The sample consisted of tumor tissue from the primary lung tumor. These receptors were obtained from a man aged 60 to 75 with non-small cell lung cancer.

The chain links TRBV4-2 to TRBJ1-1; a weak D match, TRBD1 (5 bases). Germline V lookup: CDR1 LGHNA, CDR2 YNFKEQ. Trimming cost V 4 bases and J 0 bases, with 15 bases left between them. The CDR3 extends over 16 amino acids. CDR3 loop: CASSRLRDSMNTEAFF. In DNA form, the CDR3 reads TGTGCCAGCAGCCGCCTGAGGGACTCGATGAACACTGAAGCTTTCTTT.

The V and J genes are TRBV29-1 and TRBJ1-2, with 7 bases identical to TRBD1. The V gene end was trimmed by 7 bases and the J gene end by 3 bases; junction bases not matched to a gene: 5. Germline CDR1 reads SQVTM; CDR2 reads ANQGSEA. CDR3 length equals 12 residues. The chain's CDR3 is CSARQGDYGYTF. The CDR3 coding sequence is TGCAGCGCCCGACAGGGCGACTATGGCTACACCTTC.

The chain recombines TRBV6-5 with TRBJ2-5; 10 bases are shared with TRBD1. The CDR3 spans 14 residues. Germline trimming cut 6 bases from V and 5 bases from J; bases unmatched to any gene: 6. The germline gives CDR1 MNHEY, CDR2 SVGAGI. In DNA, the CDR3 is TGTGCCAGCAGACGGGACAGGGGTTCCGAGACCCAGTACTTC. This encodes CASRRDRGSETQYF.

The chain uses TRBV5-1 and TRBJ2-3, with D possibly matching TRBD2 (5 bases). The CDR3 consists of 14 residues. Looked up from germline, CDR1 is SGHRS and CDR2 is YFSETQ. The V and J ends lost 5 bases and 1 base respectively, with 11 bases between them. This chain's CDR3 is CASRLDFRTDTQYF. The CDR3 DNA reads as TGCGCCAGCAGGCTGGACTTCCGCACAGATACGCAGTATTTT.

This chain connects TRBV29-1 to TRBJ2-5; no definite D call. The CDR3 loop spans 11 amino acids. The germline CDR1 and CDR2 sequences are SQVTM and ANQGSEA. The V gene lost 6 bases and the J gene lost 10 bases, with 15 bases spanning the gap. This CDR3 is CSVPLYGLQYF. The CDR3 DNA is TGCAGCGTCCCATTATATGGGCTCCAGTACTTC.

The V and J genes are TRBV4-1 and TRBJ2-5; tentatively, D is TRBD1 or TRBD2 (6 bases each). Trimming removed 1 base at V and 5 bases at J, with 14 bases between. This CDR3 has 15 residues. From germline, CDR1 is MGHRA and CDR2 YSYEKL. CDR3 coding DNA: TGCGCCAGCAGCCAAGCTGAGGGGGGAAGTGAGACCCAGTACTTC. It yields the protein CASSQAEGGSETQYF.

The rearrangement joins TRBV28 to TRBJ2-7; no reliable D call. The CDR3 covers 12 residues. V shed 9 bases and J shed 5 bases, with 14 bases lying between them. CDR1 and CDR2 from the germline V gene are MDHEN and SYDVKM. CDR3 nucleotides: TGTGCCAGTAACGGACGTGGGCACGAGCAGTACTTC. Translated: CASNGRGHEQYF.

This chain links TRBV28 with TRBJ1-4; TRBD1 matches at 9 bases. CDR1 and CDR2 from the germline V gene are MDHEN and SYDVKM. The CDR3 is 15 residues long. V gave up 6 bases and J gave up 0 bases; unmatched junction bases: 2. The CDR3 DNA follows: TGTGCCAGCAGGACAGGGGGTGCAACTAATGAAAAACTGTTTTTT. Protein product: CASRTGGATNEKLFF.

The CDR3 loop reads CASSLDGRAVGELFF. CDR3 nucleotides: TGTGCCAGCAGCTTAGACGGGAGGGCCGTCGGGGAGCTGTTTTTT. This chain joins TRBV11-3 and TRBJ2-2, with TRBD2 matching over 8 bases. The V and J ends lost 0 bases and 7 bases, in that order; junction bases with no gene match: 4. Germline CDR1 reads SGHNT; CDR2 reads YENEEA. The CDR3 contains 15 residues. Full variable domain (rest looked up from reference TRBV11-3 and TRBJ2-2): EAGVVQSPRYKIIEKKQPVAFWCNPISGHNTLYWYLQNLGQGPELLIRYENEEAVDDSQLPKDRFSAERLKGVDSTLKIQPAELGDSAVYLCASSLDGRAVGELFFGEGSRLTVL.

The rearrangement uses TRBV7-2 and TRBJ2-5, with TRBD2 matching over 8 bases. This CDR3 has 15 amino acids. Germline loops: CDR1 SGHTA, CDR2 FQGNSA. V lost 4 bases to trimming and J lost 5 bases; unmatched junction nucleotides: 9. This CDR3 reads CASSSKSGSRETQYF. The CDR3 nucleotides read TGTGCCAGCAGCTCCAAGAGCGGGAGTAGGGAGACCCAGTACTTC.

This clone has only a few counts. The rearrangement uses TRBV7-9 and TRBJ1-1, with D uncertain. Germline V gene data show CDR1 as SEHNR and CDR2 as FQNEAQ (reference sequence). The CDR3 extends over 12 amino acids. Trimming removed 3 bases at V and 3 bases at J, with 5 bases between. The CDR3 region has the DNA TGTGCCAGCAGCTTGGATGACACTGAAGCTTTCTTT. It translates to CASSLDDTEAFF.

A single count supports this clone. The gene calls are TRBV5-1 and TRBJ2-2; D possibly corresponds to TRBD2 (6 bases). CDR1 is SGHRS and CDR2 is YFSETQ in the germline V gene. This CDR3 is 15 amino acids long. Trimming cost V 5 bases and J 5 bases, with 16 bases left between them. In DNA form, the CDR3 reads TGCGCCAGCAGTAGTTTGCGGGACCTGACCGGGGAGCTGTTTTTT. Protein sequence: CASSSLRDLTGELFF.

The chain has TRBV29-1 and TRBJ2-1, with D perhaps assigned TRBD1 or TRBD2 (6 bases each). The germline CDR1 and CDR2 sequences are SQVTM and ANQGSEA. Trimming removed 4 bases at V and 9 bases at J, with 13 bases between. This CDR3 is 12 amino acids long. CDR3 coding DNA: TGCAGCGTTGGGCAGGGGCGGGGTGAGCAGTTCTTC. This translates into CSVGQGRGEQFF.

The chain recombines TRBV6-5 with TRBJ1-2; 8 bases map to TRBD1. From germline, CDR1 is MNHEY and CDR2 SVGAGI. The CDR3 covers 14 residues. V gave up 2 bases and J gave up 8 bases; unmatched junction bases: 7. CDR3 nucleotide sequence: TGTGCCAGCAGTTACGGCAGGGGGCTAGGGGGCTACACCTTC. It codes for CASSYGRGLGGYTF.

This rearrangement joins TRBV27 to TRBJ2-7; 11 bases fit TRBD1. This CDR3 has 15 amino acids. From germline, CDR1 is MNHEY and CDR2 SMNVEV (reference sequence). J lost 1 base, V lost 9 bases, and 8 bases had no gene match. CDR3 sequence: CASSPDRGQSYEQYF. CDR3 DNA: TGTGCCAGTAGTCCGGACAGGGGGCAATCCTACGAGCAGTACTTC.

This clone occurred once. The V gene is TRBV6-6, the J gene TRBJ2-7; TRBD2 might be the D (6 bases). This CDR3 contains 12 residues. In germline, CDR1 is MNHNY, CDR2 SVGAGI (reference sequence). Between the trimmed V and J ends, which lost 6 bases and 5 bases, there was a span of 11 bases. The CDR3 protein is CASSPRGNEQYF. CDR3 nucleotide sequence: TGTGCCAGCAGCCCTCGCGGGAACGAGCAGTACTTC.

The chain couples TRBV5-1 to TRBJ2-3; D might be TRBD1 or TRBD2, each matching 5 bases. Per germline, CDR1 SGHRS and CDR2 YFSETQ. V was shortened by 0 bases and J by 4 bases, with 15 bases between the two germline ends. This CDR3 region has 16 residues. CDR3: CASSLAVRGVADTQYF. The CDR3 nucleotides read TGCGCCAGCAGCTTGGCCGTAAGGGGAGTCGCAGATACGCAGTATTTT.

The chain couples TRBV5-4 to TRBJ2-2; tentative D call: TRBD2 (7 bases). V lost 5 bases and J lost 1, with 12 bases in between. The germline V gene encodes CDR1 SGHNT and CDR2 YYREEE (reference sequence). The CDR3 spans 15 residues. For the CDR3, the DNA is TGTGCCAGCAGAGGAGGGGGGGAGAACACCGGGGAGCTGTTTTTT. It encodes CASRGGGENTGELFF.

This chain links TRBV5-5 with TRBJ1-4, with D perhaps TRBD1 (5 bases). Trimming removed 1 base at V and 6 bases at J, with 13 bases between. The CDR3 has 15 residues. Per the germline V gene, CDR1 is SGHKS and CDR2 is YYEKEE (reference sequence). CDR3 protein: CASSLKWQGDEKLFF. The CDR3 DNA reads as TGTGCCAGCAGCTTGAAATGGCAGGGAGATGAAAAACTGTTTTTT.

V and J are TRBV11-3 and TRBJ2-7; 10 positions agree with TRBD2. The CDR3 extends over 14 amino acids. The germline CDR1 and CDR2 sequences are SGHNT and YENEEA. With 9 bases clipped from V and 2 bases from J, the junction kept 7 bases outside the gene matches. Written as DNA, the CDR3 is TGTGCCAGTAGGACTAGCGGAGTCCCCTACGAGCAGTACTTC. The encoded protein is CASRTSGVPYEQYF.

This chain connects TRBV7-9 to TRBJ1-2; tentative D call: TRBD1 (5 bases). CDR3 length: 12 amino acids. In germline, CDR1 is SEHNR, CDR2 FQNEAQ (reference sequence). V lost 1 base to trimming and J lost 7 bases, with 7 bases between them. The CDR3 DNA is TGTGCCAGCAGCTTAGAAAGGGGTGGCTACACCTTC. It translates to CASSLERGGYTF.

This clone was counted a single time. The genes are TRBV18 and TRBJ2-2; D is unclear. The germline V and J ends were trimmed by 4 bases and 4 bases, with 1 base remaining between them. CDR3 size: 11 residues. CDR1 and CDR2 from the germline V gene are KGHSH and LQKENI. In DNA, the CDR3 is TGTGCCAGCTCACGCACCGGGGAGCTGTTTTTT. It is translated as CASSRTGELFF.

The CDR3 sequence: CASSRQNRGAVVYTIYF. Here the CDR3 DNA reads TGCGCCAGCAGCCGACAAAACAGGGGCGCCGTGGTTTACACCATATATTTT. The chain couples TRBV5-1 to TRBJ1-3; 7 nucleotides align to TRBD1. In germline, CDR1 is SGHRS, CDR2 YFSETQ. CDR3 length equals 17 residues. V was clipped by 4 bases and J by 8 bases; unmatched bases: 18.